The 21 T cell receptor beta chains listed next were all sequenced from one sample in a study of T cells after posttransplantation cyclophosphamide. Data came from immunoSEQ multiplex PCR; TCRdb stores just in-frame clones and leaves some out. The sample lists roughly 8,000 clones, none appearing once, the ten largest making up less than 7%. Busulfan-fludarabine conditioning, marrow transplant, and cyclophosphamide on days +3 and +4 were administered. Material: PBMCs, obtained after allogeneic stem cell transplant with posttransplant cyclophosphamide. The source is a male patient aged 18 to 29 who received an allogeneic stem cell transplant from an unrelated donor, was CMV-positive, and had acute and chronic GVHD. Some T cells may trace back to the graft donor.

This clone has a count of ten or more. The chain uses TRBV7-8 and TRBJ2-3, with D unclear. This CDR3 has 15 residues. CDR1 is SGHVS and CDR2 is FQNEAQ in the germline V gene. V lost 1 base and J 2 bases, leaving 10 bases between the germline ends. CDR3 in amino acids: CASSLDGQATDTQYF. DNA for the CDR3: TGTGCCAGCAGCTTAGATGGGCAGGCCACAGATACGCAGTATTTT.

This clone was found many times. The chain links TRBV9 to TRBJ2-7, with 9 bases lining up with TRBD1. The CDR3 sequence is 14 residues long. From germline, CDR1 is SGDLS and CDR2 YYNGEE. V shed 4 bases and J 2 bases; nucleotides not matched to a gene: 4. The CDR3 loop reads CASSPQGATYEQYF. The CDR3 DNA sequence: TGTGCCAGCAGCCCACAGGGGGCCACCTACGAGCAGTACTTC.

The chain has TRBV6-5 and TRBJ1-2, with D uncertain. With 6 bases removed from V and 4 bases from J, the gap between germline ends came to 9 bases. Per germline, CDR1 MNHEY and CDR2 SVGAGI. The CDR3 is made up of 12 amino acids. For the CDR3, the DNA is TGTGCCAGCAGAGCCGAGATCTATGGCTACACCTTC. It is translated as CASRAEIYGYTF.

This clone was recorded at least ten times. This rearrangement joins TRBV2 to TRBJ1-5; 10 bases align to TRBD1. V shed 1 base and J 2 bases; nucleotides not matched to a gene: 5. Germline V CDR1 and CDR2: SNHLY, FYNNEI. The CDR3 contains 17 residues. CDR3 amino acids: CASSEVGTGVRNQPQHF. The DNA for the CDR3 is TGTGCCAGCAGTGAAGTTGGGACAGGGGTACGCAATCAGCCCCAGCATTTT.

Ten or more counts support this clone. The CDR3, as DNA: TGTGCCAGCAGCCCAGGGGGCTATGAGCAGTTCTTC. Its translation: CASSPGGYEQFF. This chain joins TRBV7-9 and TRBJ2-1; TRBD1 matches 8 bases. With 5 bases clipped from V and 8 bases from J, the junction kept 2 bases outside the gene matches. This CDR3 contains 12 residues. The germline V gene encodes CDR1 SEHNR and CDR2 FQNEAQ (reference sequence).

This clone occurred many times. The chain combines TRBV5-6 with TRBJ2-7, with 7 positions matching TRBD1. V was clipped by 3 bases and J by 7 bases; unmatched bases: 10. This CDR3 has 14 amino acids. Germline CDR1 and CDR2: SGHDT and YYEEEE. The CDR3 sequence: CASSSTGTPREQYV. DNA for the CDR3: TGTGCCAGCAGCTCGACAGGGACCCCTAGGGAGCAGTACGTC.

This clone was seen repeatedly, ten times or more. The chain combines TRBV19 with TRBJ1-3; D gene ambiguous. Germline V gene lookup returns CDR1 LNHDA and CDR2 SQIVND (reference sequence). V was shortened by 1 base and J by 1 base, with 5 bases between the two germline ends. The CDR3 covers 14 residues. The CDR3 is CASSIGESGNTIYF. DNA for the CDR3: TGTGCCAGTAGTATAGGAGAGTCTGGAAACACCATATATTTT.

This clone was detected many times. The chain combines TRBV7-8 with TRBJ2-1; D remains ambiguous. Germline assignment: CDR1 SGHVS and CDR2 FQNEAQ. This CDR3 has 15 amino acids. Trimming stripped 1 base from V and 0 bases from J, with 7 bases between. CDR3 nucleotide sequence: TGTGCCAGCAGCTTAGTGGTCGGCTCCTACAATGAGCAGTTCTTC. Protein product: CASSLVVGSYNEQFF.

Judged by abundance, this clone is medium-sized (0.01 to 0.1%). The CDR3 loop is CASSQAGQGGSGNTIYF. The CDR3 nucleotides read TGCGCCAGCAGCCAAGCGGGACAGGGGGGCTCTGGAAACACCATATATTTT. The chain is built from TRBV4-1 and TRBJ1-3; 11 bases agree with TRBD1. CDR3 length: 17 amino acids. Germline assignment: CDR1 MGHRA and CDR2 YSYEKL. With V trimmed by 1 base and J by 0 bases, 2 bases remained unmatched.

This clone was counted at least ten times. The chain combines TRBV29-1 with TRBJ1-4; no definite D call. Germline V gives CDR1 SQVTM, CDR2 ANQGSEA. This CDR3 comprises 13 residues. Trimming took 5 bases from V and 0 from J, leaving 7 bases between them. CDR3 residues: CSVFPATNEKLFF. In DNA, the CDR3 is TGCAGCGTTTTTCCTGCAACTAATGAAAAACTGTTTTTT.

This clone was recorded at least ten times. The chain combines TRBV5-1 with TRBJ2-3, with D perhaps TRBD2 (6 bases). This CDR3 is 15 amino acids long. Germline CDR1 SGHRS, CDR2 YFSETQ. Trimming took 4 bases from V and 0 from J, leaving 12 bases between them. The CDR3 sequence: CASSKGLLSTDTQYF. For the CDR3, the DNA is TGCGCCAGCAGCAAGGGACTGCTGAGCACAGATACGCAGTATTTT.

This clone was picked up many times. V usage is TRBV5-5 and J usage is TRBJ2-7; perhaps TRBD1 as D (5 bases). From germline, CDR1 is SGHKS and CDR2 YYEKEE (reference sequence). V gave up 1 base and J gave up 4 bases, with 15 bases separating them. The CDR3 has 15 residues. The CDR3 reads CASSLTAGRDYEQYV. The CDR3 coding sequence is TGTGCCAGCAGCTTGACGGCAGGGCGAGATTACGAGCAGTACGTC.

This clone was found many times. The rearrangement joins TRBV5-1 to TRBJ2-2, with TRBD1 matching 9 bases. With 3 bases clipped from V and 1 base from J, the junction kept 13 bases outside the gene matches. CDR3 size: 19 residues. Looked up from germline, CDR1 is SGHRS and CDR2 is YFSETQ. In DNA, the CDR3 is TGCGCCAGCAGCTGGGGCTTACGTGACAGGGGGATGAACACCGGGGAGCTGTTTTTT. Amino acids: CASSWGLRDRGMNTGELFF.

This clone came up many times. This chain uses TRBV28 with TRBJ2-5, with a possible D match to TRBD2 (5 bases). CDR1 is MDHEN and CDR2 is SYDVKM in the germline V gene. The CDR3 covers 15 residues. Trimming cost V 6 bases and J 7 bases, with 21 bases left between them. The CDR3 is CASSQNGLFIATQYF. CDR3 coding DNA: TGTGCCAGCAGCCAGAATGGACTCTTTATTGCGACCCAGTACTTC.

This clone is categorized as medium-sized. This chain uses TRBV5-1 with TRBJ1-1; D possibly corresponds to TRBD1 (6 bases). The CDR3 runs 14 residues. V was cut by 4 bases and J by 8 bases, with 18 bases left in between. CDR1 is SGHRS, CDR2 YFSETQ, per germline. CDR3 loop: CASSETMTGTEAFF. The CDR3 region has the DNA TGCGCCAGCAGCGAGACGATGACCGGGACAGAAGCTTTCTTT.

This clone was seen repeatedly, ten times or more. The chain has TRBV4-2 and TRBJ2-2, with a tentative D call TRBD2 (6 bases). Germline V lookup: CDR1 LGHNA, CDR2 YNFKEQ. V dropped 0 bases and J dropped 5 bases, with 13 bases sitting between them. This CDR3 has 16 amino acids. DNA for the CDR3: TGTGCCAGCAGCCAAGAGGAAGCGGGTGTTACCGGGGAGCTGTTTTTT. Its translation: CASSQEEAGVTGELFF.

This clone has at least ten counts. This chain joins TRBV5-3 and TRBJ1-5, with D possibly being TRBD1 (5 bases). Being an ORF, TRBV5-3 has a function that is uncertain. The CDR3 contains 16 residues. V gave up 9 bases and J gave up 2 bases, with 21 bases separating them. CDR3 amino acids: CATPWEGYRGNQPQHF. For the CDR3, the DNA is TGTGCCACCCCCTGGGAGGGGTACCGAGGCAATCAGCCCCAGCATTTT.

Ten or more counts support this clone. The chain has TRBV11-2 and TRBJ1-1, with 7 bases lining up with TRBD1. Trimming at V came to 1 base and at J to 5 bases, leaving 4 bases not matched to a gene. Germline CDR1 reads SGHAT; CDR2 reads FQNNGV. This CDR3 region has 14 residues. CDR3 amino acids: CASSLVPGGTEAFF. CDR3 sequence (DNA): TGTGCCAGCAGCTTAGTTCCAGGGGGGACTGAAGCTTTCTTT.

Ten or more counts support this clone. The chain combines TRBV19 with TRBJ2-3; D ambiguous. Trimming cost V 1 base and J 2 bases, with 7 bases left between them. The CDR3 is 14 residues long. The V gene's germline CDR1 is LNHDA and CDR2 SQIVND (reference sequence). CDR3 in amino acids: CASSIAQNTDTQYF. CDR3 sequence (DNA): TGTGCCAGTAGTATAGCCCAGAACACAGATACGCAGTATTTT.

In its sample, this clone was seen many times. The genes are TRBV28 and TRBJ2-3, with 12 bases that match TRBD1. V lost 4 bases and J lost 2; bases outside the gene matches: 13. CDR1 MDHEN and CDR2 SYDVKM come from the germline V gene. The CDR3 is 19 amino acids. CDR3 bases: TGTGCCAGCAGTTCATCCTCCACCGGGACAGGGGGCCACACAGATACGCAGTATTTT. Residues: CASSSSSTGTGGHTDTQYF.

This clone was detected many times. The chain links TRBV5-1 to TRBJ2-3, with TRBD1 matching over 11 bases. Trimming removed 5 bases from V and 4 bases from J; junction bases left unmatched: 6. This CDR3 has 15 residues. Germline V gene lookup returns CDR1 SGHRS and CDR2 YFSETQ. CDR3 nucleotides: TGCGCCAGCAGTCTGAGGACAGGGGGCCCAGATACGCAGTATTTT. Residues: CASSLRTGGPDTQYF.